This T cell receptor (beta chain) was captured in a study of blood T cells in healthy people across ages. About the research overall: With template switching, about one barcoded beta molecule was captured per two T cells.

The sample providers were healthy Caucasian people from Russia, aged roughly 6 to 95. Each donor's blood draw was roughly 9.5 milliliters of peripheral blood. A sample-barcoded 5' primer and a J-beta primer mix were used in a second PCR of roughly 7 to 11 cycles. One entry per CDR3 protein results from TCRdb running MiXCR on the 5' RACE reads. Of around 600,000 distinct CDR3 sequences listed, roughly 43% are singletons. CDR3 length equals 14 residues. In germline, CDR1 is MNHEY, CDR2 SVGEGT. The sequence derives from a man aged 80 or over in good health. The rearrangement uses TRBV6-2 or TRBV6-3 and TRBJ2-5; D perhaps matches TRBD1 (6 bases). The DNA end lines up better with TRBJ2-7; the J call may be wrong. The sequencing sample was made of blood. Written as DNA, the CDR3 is TGTGCCAGCGGACAGCCTCCGCTCTCGGACGAGCAGTACTTC. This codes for CASGQPPLSDEQYF.